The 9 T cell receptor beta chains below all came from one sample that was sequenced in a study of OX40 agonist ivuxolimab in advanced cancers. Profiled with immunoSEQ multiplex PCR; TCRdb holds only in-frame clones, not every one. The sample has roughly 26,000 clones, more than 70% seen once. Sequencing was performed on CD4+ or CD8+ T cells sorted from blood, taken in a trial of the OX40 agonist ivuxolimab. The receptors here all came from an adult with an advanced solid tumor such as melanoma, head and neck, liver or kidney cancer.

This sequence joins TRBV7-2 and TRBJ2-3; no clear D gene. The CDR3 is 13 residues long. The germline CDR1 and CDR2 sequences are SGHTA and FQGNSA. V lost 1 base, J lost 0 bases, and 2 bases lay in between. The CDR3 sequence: CASSLVSTDTQYF. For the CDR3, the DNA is TGTGCCAGCAGCTTAGTAAGCACAGATACGCAGTATTTT.

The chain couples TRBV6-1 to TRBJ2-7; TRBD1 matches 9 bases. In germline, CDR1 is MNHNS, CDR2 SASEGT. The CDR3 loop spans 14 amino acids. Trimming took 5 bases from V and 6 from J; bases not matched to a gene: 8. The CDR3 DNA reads TGTGCCAGCAGTACGTACGGGACAGGGCTCGAGCAGTACTTC. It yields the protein CASSTYGTGLEQYF.

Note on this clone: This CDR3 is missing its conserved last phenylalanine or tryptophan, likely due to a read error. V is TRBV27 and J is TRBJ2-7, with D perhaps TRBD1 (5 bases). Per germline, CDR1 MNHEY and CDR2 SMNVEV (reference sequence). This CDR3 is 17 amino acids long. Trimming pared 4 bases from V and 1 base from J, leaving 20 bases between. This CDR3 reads CASSSLQRTSRSYEQYI. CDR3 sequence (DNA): TGTGCCAGCAGTTCCCTTCAAAGGACAAGCAGATCCTACGAGCAGTACATC.

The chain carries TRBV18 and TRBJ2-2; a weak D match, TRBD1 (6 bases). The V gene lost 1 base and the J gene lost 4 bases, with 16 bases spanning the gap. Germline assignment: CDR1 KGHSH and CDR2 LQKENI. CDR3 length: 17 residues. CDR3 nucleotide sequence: TGTGCCAGCTCACCACTTCCAAAGACAGGCCTCACCGGGGAGCTGTTTTTT. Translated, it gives CASSPLPKTGLTGELFF.

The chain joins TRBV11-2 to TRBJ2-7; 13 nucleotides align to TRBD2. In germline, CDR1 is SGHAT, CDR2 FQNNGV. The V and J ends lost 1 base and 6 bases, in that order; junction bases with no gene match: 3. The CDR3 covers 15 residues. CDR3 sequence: CASSLVLAGGLEQYF. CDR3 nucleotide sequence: TGTGCCAGCAGCTTAGTACTAGCGGGGGGGCTCGAGCAGTACTTC.

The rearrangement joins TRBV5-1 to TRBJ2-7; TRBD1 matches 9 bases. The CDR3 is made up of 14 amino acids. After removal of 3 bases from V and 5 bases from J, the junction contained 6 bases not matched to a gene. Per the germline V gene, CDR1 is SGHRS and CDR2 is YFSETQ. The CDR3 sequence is CASSWGQGRNEQYF. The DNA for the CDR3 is TGCGCCAGCAGCTGGGGACAGGGAAGAAACGAGCAGTACTTC.

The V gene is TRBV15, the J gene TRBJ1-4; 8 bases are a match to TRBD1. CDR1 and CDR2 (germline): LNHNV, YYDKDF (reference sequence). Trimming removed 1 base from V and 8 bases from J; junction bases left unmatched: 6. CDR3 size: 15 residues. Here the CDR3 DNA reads TGTGCCACCAGCAGAGTGGACAGGGTAGGGGAAAAACTGTTTTTT. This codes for CATSRVDRVGEKLFF.

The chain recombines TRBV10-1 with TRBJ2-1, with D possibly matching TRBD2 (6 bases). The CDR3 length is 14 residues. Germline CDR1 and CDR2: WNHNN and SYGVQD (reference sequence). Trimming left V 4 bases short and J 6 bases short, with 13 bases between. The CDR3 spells CASSGGVGGNEQFF. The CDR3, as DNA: TGCGCCAGCAGTGGGGGGGTCGGGGGCAATGAGCAGTTCTTC.

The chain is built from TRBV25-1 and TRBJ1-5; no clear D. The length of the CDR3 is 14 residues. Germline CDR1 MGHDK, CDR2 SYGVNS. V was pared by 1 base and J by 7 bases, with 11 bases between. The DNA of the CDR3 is TGTGCCAGCAGTGAATTAGGGTCGGAACAGCCCCAGCATTTT. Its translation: CASSELGSEQPQHF.